The 27 T cell receptor beta chains reported below all come from one sample, sequenced in a study of blood T cell repertoires in COVID-19. TCRdb's table, derived via immunoSEQ multiplex PCR, lists solely in-frame clones and lacks some. This sample yields around 160,000 clones, of which about 80% are seen a single time; around 19% belongs to the top ten. Sequences were obtained from peripheral blood. These receptors were obtained from a woman older than 75 with acute or convalescent COVID-19.

V gene TRBV29-1 combines with J gene TRBJ2-2, with a tentative D call TRBD1 (6 bases). The CDR3 has 14 residues. Germline CDR1 SQVTM, CDR2 ANQGSEA. The V and J ends lost 7 bases and 3 bases respectively, with 15 bases between them. The CDR3 DNA reads TGCAGCGCAACCGGGACATCCTACACCGGGGAGCTGTTTTTT. It codes for CSATGTSYTGELFF.

The rearrangement links TRBV19 to TRBJ1-1, with TRBD1 as a possible D gene (6 bases). The V end lost 3 bases, the J end lost 11 bases, and 13 bases lay between the germline ends. This CDR3 spans 12 amino acids. Germline assignment: CDR1 LNHDA and CDR2 SQIVND (reference sequence). The CDR3 nucleotides read TGTGCCAGTAGTATCGTGACAGGCAGGGCTTTCTTT. Encoded protein: CASSIVTGRAFF. The whole variable domain, remainder taken from reference TRBV19 and TRBJ1-1, is DGGITQSPKYLFRKEGQNVTLSCEQNLNHDAMYWYRQDPGQGLRLIYYSQIVNDFQKGDIAEGYSVSREKKESFPLTVTSAQKNPTAFYLCASSIVTGRAFFGQGTRLTVV.

This clone was picked up one time. The rearrangement links TRBV10-2 to TRBJ2-3; 7 nucleotides agree with TRBD2. The germline V gene encodes CDR1 WSHSY and CDR2 SAAADI. V lost 2 bases to trimming and J lost 2 bases; unmatched junction nucleotides: 10. This CDR3 is 17 amino acids long. The CDR3 DNA sequence: TGCGCCAGCAGTGAGCCCATTAGGGCGGGGGACACAGATACGCAGTATTTT. Translating it yields CASSEPIRAGDTDTQYF.

The chain uses TRBV7-9 and TRBJ1-2; 11 positions agree with TRBD1. This CDR3 region has 15 residues. CDR1 is SEHNR, CDR2 FQNEAQ, per germline (reference sequence). Trimming took 4 bases from V and 2 from J; bases not matched to a gene: 3. CDR3: CASSYGQGANYGYTF. The CDR3 bases are TGTGCCAGCAGCTATGGACAGGGGGCGAACTATGGCTACACCTTC.

This chain uses TRBV2 with TRBJ2-5; 15 bases fit TRBD2. This CDR3 comprises 22 residues. V was clipped by 2 bases and J by 1 base; unmatched bases: 17. Germline lookup yields CDR1 SNHLY and CDR2 FYNNEI. CDR3 protein: CASSEPTPGTSGGLQIQETQYF. The DNA of the CDR3 is TGTGCCAGCAGTGAACCAACACCGGGGACTAGCGGGGGGCTACAGATCCAAGAGACCCAGTACTTC.

The V and J genes are TRBV28 and TRBJ2-1; D perhaps matches TRBD1 (7 bases). In germline, CDR1 is MDHEN, CDR2 SYDVKM. The CDR3 extends over 15 amino acids. V was cut by 1 base and J by 10 bases, with 17 bases left in between. For the CDR3, the DNA is TGTGCCAGCAGTTTATACCGACAGGGAGGTGGGGAGCAGTTCTTC. It encodes CASSLYRQGGGEQFF.

This clone has only a few counts. The chain employs TRBV18 and TRBJ1-2; a weak D match, TRBD1 (5 bases). V was cut by 2 bases and J by 5 bases, with 6 bases left in between. The germline CDR1 and CDR2 sequences are KGHSH and LQKENI. The CDR3 covers 12 residues. This CDR3 is CASSPDRYGYTF. The CDR3 nucleotides are TGTGCCAGCTCACCAGACAGATATGGCTACACCTTC.

As to this clone: At the DNA level, this CDR3 is encoded by other sequences in the same sample as well. The genes are TRBV6-5 and TRBJ1-2; D unclear. The CDR3 totals 13 residues. Germline V gene sequence: CDR1 MNHEY, CDR2 SVGAGI. V lost 0 bases and J 8 bases, leaving 10 bases between the germline ends. CDR3 DNA: TGTGCCAGCAGTTACTCCCCGGTTCGCGGCTACACCTTC. Encoded protein: CASSYSPVRGYTF.

The rearrangement uses TRBV28 and TRBJ2-2, with a possible D match to TRBD2 (6 bases). Germline CDR1 and CDR2: MDHEN and SYDVKM. V lost 6 bases and J 1 base, leaving 15 bases between the germline ends. The length of the CDR3 is 16 residues. The CDR3 loop is CASSPIGTWNTGELFF. The CDR3 coding sequence is TGTGCCAGCAGCCCTATAGGGACTTGGAACACCGGGGAGCTGTTTTTT.

The V and J genes are TRBV5-6 and TRBJ1-5; 8 bases align to TRBD1. V shed 3 bases and J 3 bases; nucleotides not matched to a gene: 5. Germline V CDR1 and CDR2: SGHDT, YYEEEE. The CDR3 is made up of 15 amino acids. CDR3 in amino acids: CASSWYRGTNQPQHF. DNA for the CDR3: TGTGCCAGCAGCTGGTACAGGGGGACCAATCAGCCCCAGCATTTT.

The J gene is TRBJ2-2, the V gene TRBV19; 8 nucleotides match TRBD1. V was clipped by 7 bases and J by 4 bases; unmatched bases: 8. Per germline, CDR1 LNHDA and CDR2 SQIVND (reference sequence). The CDR3 spans 15 residues. The CDR3 region has the DNA TGTGCCAGTAAATTCACAGGGGGGAGCACCGGGGAGCTGTTTTTT. Translating gives CASKFTGGSTGELFF.

The chain links TRBV5-6 to TRBJ1-6, with 8 nucleotides matching TRBD1. V gave up 3 bases and J gave up 8 bases; unmatched junction bases: 7. The CDR3 is 15 amino acids. The germline V gene has CDR1 SGHDT and CDR2 YYEEEE. The chain's CDR3 is CASSSTGGRDSPLHF. CDR3 DNA: TGTGCCAGCAGCTCAACAGGGGGTAGGGATTCACCCCTCCACTTT. Full variable domain (outside the CDR3, taken from reference TRBV5-6 and TRBJ1-6): DAGVTQSPTHLIKTRGQQVTLRCSPKSGHDTVSWYQQALGQGPQFIFQYYEEEERQRGNFPDRFSGHQFPNYSSELNVNALLLGDSALYLCASSSTGGRDSPLHFGNGTRLTVT.

The gene calls are TRBV5-1 and TRBJ2-1; D not resolved. Trimming took 1 base from V and 0 from J, leaving 8 bases between them. CDR3 length: 15 residues. Germline V gene lookup returns CDR1 SGHRS and CDR2 YFSETQ. The CDR3: CASSLFSSSYNEQFF. Written as DNA, the CDR3 is TGCGCCAGCAGCTTGTTTTCCTCCTCCTACAATGAGCAGTTCTTC.

This clone occurred a few times. This chain links TRBV18 with TRBJ2-5; D call uncertain. CDR1 KGHSH and CDR2 LQKENI come from the germline V gene. V gave up 2 bases and J gave up 2 bases, with 12 bases separating them. The CDR3 totals 15 residues. The CDR3 DNA reads TGTGCCAGCTCACCAATTTCAGCGTGGCAAGAGACCCAGTACTTC. Translated: CASSPISAWQETQYF.

V is TRBV28 and J is TRBJ1-5; 7 bases map to TRBD1. This CDR3 spans 16 amino acids. J lost 4 bases, V lost 5 bases, and 11 bases had no gene match. CDR1 and CDR2 (germline): MDHEN, SYDVKM. The CDR3 nucleotides read TGTGCCAGCAGTCCAAAACCGGGACAGATGAATCAGCCCCAGCATTTT. Protein sequence: CASSPKPGQMNQPQHF.

The gene calls are TRBV7-2 and TRBJ2-7; a possible D gene is TRBD2 (5 bases). Germline values: CDR1 SGHTA, CDR2 FQGNSA. V dropped 3 bases and J dropped 3 bases, with 6 bases sitting between them. The CDR3 has 12 amino acids. The CDR3 bases are TGTGCCAGCAGCTTCGGGGACTACGAGCAGTACTTC. Protein: CASSFGDYEQYF.

The CDR3: CASSLSPPGTEAFF. CDR3 DNA: TGTGCCAGCAGTTTATCCCCGCCGGGCACTGAAGCTTTCTTT. The chain recombines TRBV27 with TRBJ1-1; D uncertain. The CDR3 contains 14 residues. Germline CDR1 reads MNHEY; CDR2 reads SMNVEV (reference sequence). Trimming took off 0 bases at V and 4 bases at J, with 9 bases between the two ends.

This chain uses TRBV27 with TRBJ1-1, with D possibly matching TRBD1 (6 bases). The V end lost 3 bases, the J end lost 0 bases, and 8 bases lay between the germline ends. Germline loops: CDR1 MNHEY, CDR2 SMNVEV (reference sequence). The length of the CDR3 is 14 residues. In DNA form, the CDR3 reads TGTGCCAGCAGTTTCCGACAGGTGAACACTGAAGCTTTCTTT. This gives the protein CASSFRQVNTEAFF.

This clone was counted a single time. The chain uses TRBV7-2 and TRBJ2-5, with D perhaps matching TRBD1 (6 bases). Trimming stripped 5 bases from V and 1 base from J, with 11 bases between. The CDR3 sequence is 14 residues long. Germline-derived CDR1 and CDR2 are SGHTA and FQGNSA. Here the CDR3 reads CASSHRDTQETQYF. The CDR3 nucleotides read TGTGCCAGCAGCCACCGGGACACCCAAGAGACCCAGTACTTC.

V usage is TRBV5-1 and J usage is TRBJ2-2; TRBD2 agrees at 9 bases. The V gene's germline CDR1 is SGHRS and CDR2 YFSETQ. The CDR3 extends over 15 amino acids. The trim removed 0 bases at V and 4 bases at J, leaving 1 base unmatched. Written as DNA, the CDR3 is TGCGCCAGCAGCTTGGGAGCGGGAGGCACCGGGGAGCTGTTTTTT. Its protein product is CASSLGAGGTGELFF.

V is TRBV5-4 and J is TRBJ1-3; D is unclear. CDR3 length: 15 residues. Trimming shortened V by 7 bases and J by 2 bases, and 16 bases separated the two germline ends. CDR1 is SGHNT and CDR2 is YYREEE in the germline V gene (reference sequence). This chain's CDR3 is CASGNSKVAGNTIYF. The CDR3 region has the DNA TGTGCCAGCGGAAACAGTAAAGTTGCTGGAAACACCATATATTTT.

This rearrangement joins TRBV5-1 to TRBJ2-5, with D unresolved. Trimming cost V 0 bases and J 0 bases, with 9 bases left between them. This CDR3 has 15 amino acids. Germline lookup yields CDR1 SGHRS and CDR2 YFSETQ. The CDR3 DNA sequence: TGCGCCAGCAGCTTGGGGCTCCCGTACCAAGAGACCCAGTACTTC. Amino acid sequence: CASSLGLPYQETQYF.

The chain is built from TRBV10-2 and TRBJ1-6; D unresolved. The CDR3 sequence is 14 residues long. Trimming shortened V by 2 bases and J by 10 bases, and 12 bases separated the two germline ends. CDR1 and CDR2 from the germline V gene are WSHSY and SAAADI. This CDR3 is CASSEPGVESPLHF. The CDR3 DNA reads TGCGCCAGCAGTGAGCCAGGTGTGGAATCACCCCTCCACTTT.

The chain uses TRBV10-3 and TRBJ2-5; 7 bases map to TRBD2. The germline V gene encodes CDR1 ENHRY and CDR2 SYGVKD. This CDR3 has 15 amino acids. Unmatched junction bases numbered 4, after V lost 2 bases and J lost 1 base. The CDR3 loop is CAISEGSGFQETQYF. The DNA for the CDR3 is TGTGCCATCAGTGAGGGTAGCGGGTTCCAAGAGACCCAGTACTTC.

This chain uses TRBV5-1 with TRBJ2-3; the match to TRBD2 covers 12 bases. The CDR3 has 18 residues. J lost 1 base, V lost 0 bases, and 6 bases had no gene match. From germline, CDR1 is SGHRS and CDR2 YFSETQ. The CDR3 nucleotides read TGCGCCAGCAGCTTGGGGTCTAGCGGGAGGGCTGGCACAGATACGCAGTATTTT. This codes for CASSLGSSGRAGTDTQYF. The variable domain in full, with the rest retrieved from reference TRBV5-1 and TRBJ2-3, is KAGVTQTPRYLIKTRGQQVTLSCSPISGHRSVSWYQQTPGQGLQFLFEYFSETQRNKGNFPGRFSGRQFSNSRSEMNVSTLELGDSALYLCASSLGSSGRAGTDTQYFGPGTRLTVL.

The chain has TRBV6-2 or TRBV6-3 and TRBJ2-6; D ambiguous. This CDR3 has 15 amino acids. Germline assignment: CDR1 MNHEY and CDR2 SVGEGT. Trimming took off 4 bases at V and 2 bases at J, with 9 bases between the two ends. This CDR3 is CASSFPGPGANVLTF. CDR3 nucleotide sequence: TGTGCCAGCAGTTTTCCAGGTCCTGGGGCCAACGTCCTGACTTTC.

The CDR3 loop reads CATSRVQGADTEAFF. In DNA form, the CDR3 reads TGTGCCACCAGCAGAGTACAGGGGGCGGACACTGAAGCTTTCTTT. V gene TRBV15 combines with J gene TRBJ1-1, with TRBD1 matching 9 bases. Per the germline V gene, CDR1 is LNHNV and CDR2 is YYDKDF (reference sequence). V lost 1 base and J lost 3; bases outside the gene matches: 3. The CDR3 runs 15 residues.